This entry features one T cell receptor beta chain sequence. RNA transcripts provided the source from which TCR beta CDR3 regions were amplified. Using the HTBI primer set, a first-round RT-PCR was run on the TCR CDR3. TCRdb recomputed calls from the multiplex PCR reads with MiXCR, one row per CDR3 protein. In the table there are about 410,000 distinct CDR3 sequences, approximately 15% of which are singletons. Exclusion of patients followed from uncontrolled infection, other autoimmune disease, pregnancy or lactation. The sample comes from a study of T cells in Graves' hyperthyroidism and ophthalmopathy. Overall study context: Any treatment followed the collection of peripheral blood at initial diagnosis.

The CDR3 runs 11 residues. Trimming took off 0 bases at V and 13 bases at J, with 7 bases between the two ends. Germline V gene sequence: CDR1 SGHDN, CDR2 FVKESK. The sequence was collected from a woman aged 25 to 45 with Graves' ophthalmopathy. V gene TRBV14 combines with J gene TRBJ2-1; no reliable D call. The sequencing input was blood. The chain's CDR3 is CASSQDLGQFF. CDR3 in DNA: TGTGCCAGCAGCCAAGATTTGGGACAGTTCTTC.